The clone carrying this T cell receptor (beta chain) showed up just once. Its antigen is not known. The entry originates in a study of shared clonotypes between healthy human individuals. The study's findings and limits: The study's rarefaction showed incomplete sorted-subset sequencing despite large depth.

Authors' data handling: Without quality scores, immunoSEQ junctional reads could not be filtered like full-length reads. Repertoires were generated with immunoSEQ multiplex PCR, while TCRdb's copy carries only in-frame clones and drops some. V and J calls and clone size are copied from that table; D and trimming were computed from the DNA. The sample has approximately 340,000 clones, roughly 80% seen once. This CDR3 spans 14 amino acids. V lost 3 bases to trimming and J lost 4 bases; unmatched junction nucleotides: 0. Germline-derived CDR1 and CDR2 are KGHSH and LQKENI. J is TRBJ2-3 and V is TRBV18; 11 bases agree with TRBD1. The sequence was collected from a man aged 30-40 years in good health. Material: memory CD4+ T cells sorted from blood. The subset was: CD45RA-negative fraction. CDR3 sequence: CASSPGQGADTQYF. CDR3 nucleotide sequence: TGTGCCAGCTCACCGGGACAGGGGGCAGATACGCAGTATTTT.